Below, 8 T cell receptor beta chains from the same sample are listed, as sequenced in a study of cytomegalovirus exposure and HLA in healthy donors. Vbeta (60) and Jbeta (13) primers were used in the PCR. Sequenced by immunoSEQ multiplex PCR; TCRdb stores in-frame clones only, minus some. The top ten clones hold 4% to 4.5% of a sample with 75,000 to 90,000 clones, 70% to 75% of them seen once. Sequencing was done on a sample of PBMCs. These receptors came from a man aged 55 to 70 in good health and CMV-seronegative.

CDR3 sequence reads: CASSLRGIWVQYF. DNA for the CDR3: TGTGCCAGCAGTTTAAGGGGGATCTGGGTGCAGTACTTC. V usage is TRBV28 and J usage is TRBJ2-5; TRBD1 is a possible D gene (6 bases). CDR1 MDHEN and CDR2 SYDVKM come from the germline V gene. Trimming cost V 2 bases and J 11 bases, with 15 bases left between them. The CDR3 has 13 amino acids.

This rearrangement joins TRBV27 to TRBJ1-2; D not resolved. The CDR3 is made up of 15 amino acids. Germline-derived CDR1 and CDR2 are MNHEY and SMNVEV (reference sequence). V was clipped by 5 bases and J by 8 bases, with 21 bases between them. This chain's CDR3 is CASSTSDGGGWGYTF. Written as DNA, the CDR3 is TGTGCCAGCAGTACCTCCGACGGAGGAGGATGGGGCTACACCTTC.

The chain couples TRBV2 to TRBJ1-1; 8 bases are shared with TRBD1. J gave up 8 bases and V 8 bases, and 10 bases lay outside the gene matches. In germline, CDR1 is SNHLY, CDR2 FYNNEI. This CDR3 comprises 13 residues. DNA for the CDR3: TGTGCCAGCCCTGGGGGGCAGGGGGCAGAAGCTTTCTTT. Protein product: CASPGGQGAEAFF.

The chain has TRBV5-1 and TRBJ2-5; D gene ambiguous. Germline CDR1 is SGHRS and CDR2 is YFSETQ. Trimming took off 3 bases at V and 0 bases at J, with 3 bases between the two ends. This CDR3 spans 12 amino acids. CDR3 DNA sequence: TGCGCCAGCAGCTCGTACCAAGAGACCCAGTACTTC. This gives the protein CASSSYQETQYF. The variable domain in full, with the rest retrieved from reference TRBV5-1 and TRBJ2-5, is KAGVTQTPRYLIKTRGQQVTLSCSPISGHRSVSWYQQTPGQGLQFLFEYFSETQRNKGNFPGRFSGRQFSNSRSEMNVSTLELGDSALYLCASSSYQETQYFGPGTRLLVL.

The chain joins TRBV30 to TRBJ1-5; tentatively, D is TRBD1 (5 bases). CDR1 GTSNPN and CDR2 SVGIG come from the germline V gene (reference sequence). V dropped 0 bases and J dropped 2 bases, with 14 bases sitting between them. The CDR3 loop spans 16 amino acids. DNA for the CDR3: TGTGCCTGGAGTGTAGGAGGGAGAGGGGGCAATCAGCCCCAGCATTTT. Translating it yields CAWSVGGRGGNQPQHF. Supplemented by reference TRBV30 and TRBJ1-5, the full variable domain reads SQTIHQWPATLVQPVGSPLSLECTVEGTSNPNLYWYRQAAGRGLQLLFYSVGIGQISSEVPQNLSASRPQDRQFILSSKKLLLSDSGFYLCAWSVGGRGGNQPQHFGDGTRLSIL.

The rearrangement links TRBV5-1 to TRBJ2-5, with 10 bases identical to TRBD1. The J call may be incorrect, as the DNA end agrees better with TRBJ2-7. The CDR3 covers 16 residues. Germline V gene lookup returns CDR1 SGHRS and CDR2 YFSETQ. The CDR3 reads CASSFRGGQGRNEQYF. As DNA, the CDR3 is TGCGCCAGCAGCTTTAGGGGGGGACAGGGGCGCAACGAGCAGTACTTC.

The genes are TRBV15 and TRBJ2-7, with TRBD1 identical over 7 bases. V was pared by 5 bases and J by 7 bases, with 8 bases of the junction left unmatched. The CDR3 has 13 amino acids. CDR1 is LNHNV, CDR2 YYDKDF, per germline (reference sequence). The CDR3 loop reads CATSEGAEFEQYF. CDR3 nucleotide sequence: TGTGCCACCAGCGAGGGGGCCGAGTTTGAGCAGTACTTC.

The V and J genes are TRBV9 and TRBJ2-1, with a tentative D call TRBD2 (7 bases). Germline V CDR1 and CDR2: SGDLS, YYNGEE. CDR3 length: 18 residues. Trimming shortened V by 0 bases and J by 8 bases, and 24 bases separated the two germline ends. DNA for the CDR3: TGTGCCAGCAGCGTAGCCGAGGGTCGGGGGGCGTTCCTCGATGAGCAGTTCTTC. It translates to CASSVAEGRGAFLDEQFF.